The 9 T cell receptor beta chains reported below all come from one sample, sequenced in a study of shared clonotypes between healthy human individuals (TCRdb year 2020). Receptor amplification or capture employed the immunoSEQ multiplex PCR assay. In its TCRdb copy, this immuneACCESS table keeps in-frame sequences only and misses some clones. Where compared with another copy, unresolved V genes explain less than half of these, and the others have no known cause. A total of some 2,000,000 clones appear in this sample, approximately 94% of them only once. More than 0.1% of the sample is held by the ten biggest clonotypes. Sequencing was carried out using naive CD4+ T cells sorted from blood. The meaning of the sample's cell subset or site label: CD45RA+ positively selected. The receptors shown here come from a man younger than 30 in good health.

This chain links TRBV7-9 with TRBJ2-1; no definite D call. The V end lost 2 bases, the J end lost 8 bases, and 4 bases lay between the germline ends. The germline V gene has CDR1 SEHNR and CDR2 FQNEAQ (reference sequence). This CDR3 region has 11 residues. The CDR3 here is CASSLFHEQFF. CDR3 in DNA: TGTGCCAGCAGCTTATTCCATGAGCAGTTCTTC.

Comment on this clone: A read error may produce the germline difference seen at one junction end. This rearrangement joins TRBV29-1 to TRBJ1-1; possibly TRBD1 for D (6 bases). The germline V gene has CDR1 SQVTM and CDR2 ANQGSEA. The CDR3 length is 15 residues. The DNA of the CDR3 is TGCAGCGTGGAAGGGGAAGGGGGAATGTTTACTGAAGCTTTCTTT. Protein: CSVEGEGGMFTEAFF.

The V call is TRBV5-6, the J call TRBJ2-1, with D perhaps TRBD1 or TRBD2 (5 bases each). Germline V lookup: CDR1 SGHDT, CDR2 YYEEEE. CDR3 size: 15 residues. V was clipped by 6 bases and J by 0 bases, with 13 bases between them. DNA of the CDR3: TGTGCCAGCAACCAAGTTGGGGGCTCCTACAATGAGCAGTTCTTC. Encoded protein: CASNQVGGSYNEQFF. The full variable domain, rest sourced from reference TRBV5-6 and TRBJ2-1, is DAGVTQSPTHLIKTRGQQVTLRCSPKSGHDTVSWYQQALGQGPQFIFQYYEEEERQRGNFPDRFSGHQFPNYSSELNVNALLLGDSALYLCASNQVGGSYNEQFFGPGTRLTVL.

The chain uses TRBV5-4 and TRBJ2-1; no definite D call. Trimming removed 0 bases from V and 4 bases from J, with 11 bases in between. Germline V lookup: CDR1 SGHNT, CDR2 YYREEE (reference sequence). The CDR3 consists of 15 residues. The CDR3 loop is CASSLVEIAYNEQFF. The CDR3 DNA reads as TGTGCCAGCAGCTTGGTAGAGATAGCTTACAATGAGCAGTTCTTC. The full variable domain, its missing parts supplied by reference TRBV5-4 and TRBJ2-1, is ETGVTQSPTHLIKTRGQQVTLRCSSQSGHNTVSWYQQALGQGPQFIFQYYREEENGRGNFPPRFSGLQFPNYSSELNVNALELDDSALYLCASSLVEIAYNEQFFGPGTRLTVL.

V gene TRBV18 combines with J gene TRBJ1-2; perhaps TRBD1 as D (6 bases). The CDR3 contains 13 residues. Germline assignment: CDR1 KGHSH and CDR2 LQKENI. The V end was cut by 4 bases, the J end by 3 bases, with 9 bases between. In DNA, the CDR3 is TGTGCCAGCTCACGGGGGCTGTACTATGGCTACACCTTC. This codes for CASSRGLYYGYTF. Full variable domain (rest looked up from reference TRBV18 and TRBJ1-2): NAGVMQNPRHLVRRRGQEARLRCSPMKGHSHVYWYRQLPEEGLKFMVYLQKENIIDESGMPKERFSAEFPKEGPSILRIQQVVRGDSAAYFCASSRGLYYGYTFGSGTRLTVV.

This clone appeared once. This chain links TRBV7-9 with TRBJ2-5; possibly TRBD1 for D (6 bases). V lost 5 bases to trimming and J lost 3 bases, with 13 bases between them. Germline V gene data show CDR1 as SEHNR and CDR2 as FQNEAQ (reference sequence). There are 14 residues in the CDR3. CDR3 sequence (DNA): TGTGCCAGCAGCCCTTCGGGACAAAAAGAGACCCAGTACTTC. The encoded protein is CASSPSGQKETQYF.

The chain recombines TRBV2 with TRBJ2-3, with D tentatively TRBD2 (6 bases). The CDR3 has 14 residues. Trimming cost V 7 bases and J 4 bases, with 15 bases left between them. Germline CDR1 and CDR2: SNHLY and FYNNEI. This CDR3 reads CASTRLRGADTQYF. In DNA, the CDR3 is TGTGCCAGCACCCGTTTGCGGGGCGCAGATACGCAGTATTTT. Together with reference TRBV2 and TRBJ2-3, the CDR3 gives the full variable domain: EPEVTQTPSHQVTQMGQEVILRCVPISNHLYFYWYRQILGQKVEFLVSFYNNEISEKSEIFDDQFSVERPDGSNFTLKIRSTKLEDSAMYFCASTRLRGADTQYFGPGTRLTVL.

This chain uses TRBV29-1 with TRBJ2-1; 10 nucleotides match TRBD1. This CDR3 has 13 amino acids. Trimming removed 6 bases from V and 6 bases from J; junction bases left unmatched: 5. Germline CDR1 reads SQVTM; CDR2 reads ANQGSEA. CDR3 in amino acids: CSVRQGAGNEQFF. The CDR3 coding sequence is TGCAGCGTGAGACAGGGGGCAGGCAATGAGCAGTTCTTC.

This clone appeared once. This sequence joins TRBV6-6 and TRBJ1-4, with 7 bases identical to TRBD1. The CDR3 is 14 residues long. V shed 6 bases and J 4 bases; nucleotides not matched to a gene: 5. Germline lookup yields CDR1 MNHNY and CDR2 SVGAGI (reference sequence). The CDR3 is CASRPGQFNEKLFF. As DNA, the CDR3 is TGTGCCAGCAGGCCGGGACAGTTTAATGAAAAACTGTTTTTT.